The TCR beta chain under discussion was sequenced for a study of a mutant IDH1 vaccine in newly diagnosed glioma. Study overall: Patients underwent eight vaccinations, which took place in weeks 1, 3, 5, 7, 11, 15, 19 and 23. Treated patients, around 60% male and roughly 40% female, averaged about 40 years of age. Earlier treatment was radiotherapy, temozolomide, or both, with most getting both.

Time point specified: week 5, during vaccination. One vaccine dose held 300 ug of mutant IDH1 20-mer peptide and came with topical imiquimod. With respect to this clone: What it binds is unknown.

The table came from immunoSEQ multiplex PCR; TCRdb's copy has only in-frame clones and leaves some out. The data hold roughly 30,000 clones, with roughly 80% observed a single time. Per the germline V gene, CDR1 is LNHDA and CDR2 is SQIVND (reference sequence). The CDR3 length is 14 residues. The trim removed 4 bases at V and 7 bases at J, leaving 8 bases unmatched. The chain uses TRBV19 and TRBJ1-2; 8 nucleotides align to TRBD1. The sequencing here drew on PBMCs, taken from a glioma patient whose treatment included an IDH1 peptide vaccine. This TCR was sampled from a man under 40 with glioma. This CDR3 is CASSRGQERGGYTF. The CDR3 DNA sequence: TGTGCCAGTAGTAGGGGACAGGAAAGAGGTGGCTACACCTTC.